The 24 T cell receptor beta chains below come from one sample, sequenced in a study of PD-1 blockade in classical Hodgkin lymphoma. Sequenced by immunoSEQ multiplex PCR; TCRdb stores in-frame clones only, minus some. The sample yields about 30,000 clones, about two thirds seen once. Each patient experienced a relapse that followed autologous stem cell transplantation, and brentuximab vedotin exposure varied. This specimen was peripheral blood mononuclear cells (PBMCs), taken before the second cycle of nivolumab. Every receptor here comes from a human donor with classical Hodgkin lymphoma.

The gene calls are TRBV5-4 and TRBJ2-2, with D maybe TRBD2 (6 bases). V gave up 3 bases and J gave up 3 bases, with 15 bases separating them. Germline lookup yields CDR1 SGHNT and CDR2 YYREEE (reference sequence). The CDR3 has 16 amino acids. CDR3 DNA: TGTGCCAGCAGCTCGGGCGGGGTAGCGGACACCGGGGAGCTGTTTTTT. This sequence encodes CASSSGGVADTGELFF.

By share, this clone ranks as medium-sized. The rearrangement links TRBV4-3 to TRBJ2-1; tentatively, D is TRBD2 (5 bases). This CDR3 has 14 residues. V was clipped by 2 bases and J by 8 bases, with 13 bases between them. The germline V gene has CDR1 LGHNA and CDR2 YSLEER. CDR3 nucleotides: TGCGCCAGCAGCCAATGGACGGTCGGGGATGAGCAGTTCTTC. Translation gives CASSQWTVGDEQFF.

This clone was found a few times. The chain combines TRBV5-4 with TRBJ2-2, with D perhaps TRBD1 (5 bases). The length of the CDR3 is 14 residues. With 0 bases removed from V and 7 bases from J, the gap between germline ends came to 10 bases. The germline gives CDR1 SGHNT, CDR2 YYREEE (reference sequence). Here the CDR3 DNA reads TGTGCCAGCAGCTTGGACAGGTCGGGCGGGGAGCTGTTTTTT. This translates into CASSLDRSGGELFF.

The chain has TRBV9 and TRBJ2-1, with TRBD2 matching over 10 bases. The CDR3 runs to 17 residues. Germline-derived CDR1 and CDR2 are SGDLS and YYNGEE. Trimming cost V 0 bases and J 7 bases; bases outside gene matches: 10. The CDR3: CASSVGLQSGGENEQFF. DNA of the CDR3: TGTGCCAGCAGCGTAGGCCTCCAAAGCGGGGGGGAGAATGAGCAGTTCTTC.

The J gene is TRBJ2-7, the V gene TRBV20-1, with D hard to call. V lost 6 bases, J lost 2 bases, and 8 bases lay in between. This CDR3 spans 11 amino acids. Germline assignment: CDR1 DFQATT and CDR2 SNEGSKA (reference sequence). The CDR3 DNA reads as TGCAGTGCCTCCAAGACCTACGAGCAGTACGTC. Amino acid sequence: CSASKTYEQYV.

The chain has TRBV5-8 and TRBJ1-4; no definite D call. The CDR3 covers 11 residues. The V end lost 0 bases, the J end lost 7 bases, and 1 base lay between the germline ends. From germline, CDR1 is SGHTS and CDR2 YDEGEE. The CDR3 here is CASSLGEKLFF. The CDR3 DNA reads TGTGCCAGCAGCTTGGGTGAAAAACTGTTTTTT.

The chain couples TRBV18 to TRBJ1-3; 7 bases are shared with TRBD1. The germline CDR1 and CDR2 sequences are KGHSH and LQKENI. CDR3 size: 17 residues. The V segment lost 3 bases and the J segment 1 base; nucleotides outside the gene matches: 9. DNA for the CDR3: TGTGCCAGCTCACCGTCGACAGGGACTCGATCTGGAAACACCATATATTTT. Its protein is CASSPSTGTRSGNTIYF.

The V gene is TRBV5-8, the J gene TRBJ2-7, with D perhaps matching TRBD1 (5 bases). The length of the CDR3 is 18 residues. Germline V gives CDR1 SGHTS, CDR2 YDEGEE. V lost 1 base to trimming and J lost 0 bases, with 20 bases between them. This chain's CDR3 is CASSLYGNGRTSSYEQYF. The CDR3 DNA reads TGTGCCAGCAGCTTGTATGGGAACGGCAGGACAAGCTCCTACGAGCAGTACTTC.

V usage is TRBV27 and J usage is TRBJ2-7; D is perhaps TRBD1 or TRBD2 (5 bases each). V was shortened by 3 bases and J by 0 bases, with 12 bases between the two germline ends. The CDR3 has 15 amino acids. Germline CDR1 is MNHEY and CDR2 is SMNVEV (reference sequence). DNA for the CDR3: TGTGCCAGCAGTTTCCGACAGAGGGTCTCCTACGAGCAGTACGTC. This encodes CASSFRQRVSYEQYV.

By frequency in the sample, this clone is medium-sized. The V gene is TRBV30, the J gene TRBJ1-4; TRBD1 agrees at 8 bases. After removal of 3 bases from V and 11 bases from J, the junction contained 11 bases not matched to a gene. Germline lookup yields CDR1 GTSNPN and CDR2 SVGIG (reference sequence). This CDR3 spans 14 amino acids. The CDR3 coding sequence is TGTGCCTGGAGAACGACAGGGGTTCGTGGGAAACTGTTTTTT. Protein sequence: CAWRTTGVRGKLFF. Full variable domain (rest looked up from reference TRBV30 and TRBJ1-4): SQTIHQWPATLVQPVGSPLSLECTVEGTSNPNLYWYRQAAGRGLQLLFYSVGIGQISSEVPQNLSASRPQDRQFILSSKKLLLSDSGFYLCAWRTTGVRGKLFFGSGTQLSVL.

V is TRBV28 and J is TRBJ2-7, with D tentatively TRBD2 (6 bases). The germline V and J ends were trimmed by 5 bases and 0 bases, with 14 bases remaining between them. This CDR3 contains 15 residues. Per germline, CDR1 MDHEN and CDR2 SYDVKM. CDR3 DNA sequence: TGTGCCAGCAGTCCGACCGGGACTGCCTCCTACGAGCAGTACGTC. Translating it yields CASSPTGTASYEQYV.

The chain employs TRBV7-9 and TRBJ1-5, with unresolved D. The CDR3 is made up of 12 amino acids. The germline V gene encodes CDR1 SEHNR and CDR2 FQNEAQ (reference sequence). The germline V and J ends were trimmed by 7 bases and 5 bases, with 9 bases remaining between them. CDR3 in DNA: TGTGCCAGCAACCACGGGGATCAGCCCCAGCATTTT. This codes for CASNHGDQPQHF.

This clone has just a few counts. This chain links TRBV27 with TRBJ1-2, with 10 bases that match TRBD1. The germline gives CDR1 MNHEY, CDR2 SMNVEV (reference sequence). CDR3 length: 15 residues. With 7 bases clipped from V and 8 bases from J, the junction kept 13 bases outside the gene matches. CDR3 protein: CASTPSTGGFGGYTF. Here the CDR3 DNA reads TGTGCCAGCACTCCTTCGACAGGGGGCTTCGGCGGCTACACCTTC.

The chain recombines TRBV27 with TRBJ1-4; D unresolved. Between the trimmed V and J ends, which lost 7 bases and 4 bases, there was a span of 7 bases. The CDR3 consists of 12 residues. Germline loops: CDR1 MNHEY, CDR2 SMNVEV (reference sequence). The CDR3 DNA follows: TGTGCCAGCAAATCGGTTAATGAAAAACTGTTTTTT. It specifies CASKSVNEKLFF.

The chain uses TRBV7-6 and TRBJ1-3, with D unresolved. The V end was cut by 0 bases, the J end by 0 bases, with 6 bases between. The CDR3 is 15 amino acids. Looked up from germline, CDR1 is SGHVS and CDR2 is FNYEAQ. Written as DNA, the CDR3 is TGTGCCAGCAGCTTAGCTAGGAGCTCTGGAAACACCATATATTTT. Its protein product is CASSLARSSGNTIYF.

A single count supports this clone. The V call is TRBV6-5, the J call TRBJ1-5; 8 bases agree with TRBD1. Germline CDR1 reads MNHEY; CDR2 reads SVGAGI. V lost 7 bases, J lost 2 bases, and 7 bases stayed unmatched. The CDR3 loop spans 15 amino acids. The CDR3 bases are TGTGCCAGCAACTACAGGGGGGAGGGCAATCAGCCCCAGCATTTT. Its protein product is CASNYRGEGNQPQHF.

This clone was detected only a few times. The chain joins TRBV4-1 to TRBJ1-1; D gene unclear. Germline V CDR1 and CDR2: MGHRA, YSYEKL. The CDR3 is 13 residues long. Deletions cut 1 base from V and 4 bases from J, with 7 bases between. In DNA form, the CDR3 reads TGCGCCAGCAGCCAAGGCCCTGGCACTGAAGCTTTCTTT. As protein: CASSQGPGTEAFF.

V and J are TRBV4-3 and TRBJ1-5; possibly TRBD1 for D (5 bases). The germline CDR1 and CDR2 sequences are LGHNA and YSLEER. The length of the CDR3 is 15 residues. V dropped 1 base and J dropped 6 bases, with 13 bases sitting between them. The CDR3 DNA follows: TGCGCCAGCAGCCAAGTCCGGGGGATAGGTCAGCCCCAGCATTTT. Its protein product is CASSQVRGIGQPQHF.

The CDR3 sequence: CASPGGGWGEQYV. Written as DNA, the CDR3 is TGCGCCAGCCCCGGGGGGGGTTGGGGCGAGCAGTACGTC. The chain carries TRBV5-1 and TRBJ2-7; 8 nucleotides match TRBD2. This CDR3 is 13 amino acids long. Germline-derived CDR1 and CDR2 are SGHRS and YFSETQ. Unmatched junction bases numbered 9, after V lost 7 bases and J lost 6 bases.

Here the CDR3 DNA reads TGTGCCAGTAGTCCGAATGGACAGGTTTTGGAAGTAGGCTACACCTTC. This gives the protein CASSPNGQVLEVGYTF. This sequence joins TRBV19 and TRBJ1-2; 7 bases are a match to TRBD1. CDR3 length: 16 residues. V shed 5 bases and J 8 bases; nucleotides not matched to a gene: 17. In germline, CDR1 is LNHDA, CDR2 SQIVND (reference sequence).

The chain has TRBV27 and TRBJ1-1; D is undetermined. Trimming left V 2 bases short and J 7 bases short, with 11 bases between. Germline V lookup: CDR1 MNHEY, CDR2 SMNVEV (reference sequence). The CDR3 spans 13 residues. The CDR3 loop is CASSLRATSEAFF. As DNA, the CDR3 is TGTGCCAGCAGTTTACGGGCGACGAGTGAAGCTTTCTTT.

The table lists this clone with a few counts. The V gene is TRBV10-3, the J gene TRBJ1-2; a possible D gene is TRBD1 (5 bases). With 6 bases removed from V and 4 bases from J, the gap between germline ends came to 18 bases. Looked up from germline, CDR1 is ENHRY and CDR2 is SYGVKD. This CDR3 is 15 amino acids long. The CDR3 DNA is TGTGCCATCAGCGCAACCCCCCGAGGGGTCTATGGCTACACCTTC. It yields the protein CAISATPRGVYGYTF.

This chain joins TRBV6-5 and TRBJ2-6; D is ambiguous. Between the trimmed V and J ends, which lost 6 bases and 1 base, there was a span of 7 bases. Germline loops: CDR1 MNHEY, CDR2 SVGAGI. The CDR3 totals 14 residues. CDR3 loop: CASRTISGANVLTF. The CDR3, as DNA: TGTGCCAGCAGAACGATTTCTGGGGCCAACGTCCTGACTTTC.

V gene TRBV15 combines with J gene TRBJ2-3, with D unresolved. This CDR3 region has 19 residues. In germline, CDR1 is LNHNV, CDR2 YYDKDF (reference sequence). V dropped 3 bases and J dropped 0 bases, with 22 bases sitting between them. For the CDR3, the DNA is TGTGCCACCAGCAGTACCTTCCTAGGTGTAGGTGAGAGCACAGATACGCAGTATTTT. Residues: CATSSTFLGVGESTDTQYF.